Listed here is a single T cell receptor (beta chain). As yet, its antigen is unknown. The entry originates in a study of cytomegalovirus exposure and HLA in healthy donors. The germline gives CDR1 LNHDA, CDR2 SQIVND (reference sequence). CDR3 size: 15 residues. With V trimmed by 3 bases and J by 1 base, 1 base remained unmatched. The study ran its PCR with 60 Vbeta and 13 Jbeta primers. As originally analysed: Later, an analysis found about 80 million unique TCR beta chains, and approximately 10 million of these were shared. Assay: immunoSEQ multiplex PCR; the TCRdb copy retains only in-frame clones and omits some. V and J calls and clone size are as listed in that table; D and trimming were resolved from the DNA. The table lists approximately 240,000 clones, roughly 87% of them singletons. Study-wide results and limits: The only immune exposure information that was available was CMV serostatus.

The V and J genes are TRBV19 and TRBJ2-2, with 8 positions matching TRBD1. Input material: PBMCs. The source of this sequence is a middle-aged woman in good health and CMV-seropositive. CDR3 loop: CASSIGTGNTGELFF. The CDR3 DNA reads TGTGCCAGTAGTATTGGGACAGGGAACACCGGGGAGCTGTTTTTT.